Below are 20 T cell receptor beta chains sequenced from a single sample in a study of molecular identifiers for immune sequencing clone quantification. TCRdb re-derived calls from the PCR reads in MiXCR, one entry per CDR3 protein. The data show about 640,000 distinct CDR3 sequences, approximately 20% seen once. The sample taken for sequencing was naive CD8+ T cells from blood, with Jurkat cell RNA spiked in. As to subset: FACS-sorted CD8+CD4-CCR7+CD45RA+ naive T cells. Source of these receptors: a human donor in good health. Some libraries in this study had Jurkat cell RNA spiked in.

This clonotype has at least ten counts. V is TRBV5-6 and J is TRBJ2-2; D is possibly TRBD2 (6 bases). Trimming pared 2 bases from V and 5 bases from J, leaving 19 bases between. Looked up from germline, CDR1 is SGHDT and CDR2 is YYEEEE. The CDR3 runs 17 residues. The CDR3 bases are TGTGCCAGCAGCTTAAGATCGGCGGGATTGTGGACCGGGGAGCTGTTTTTT. It is translated as CASSLRSAGLWTGELFF.

As for this clonotype: At one boundary the junction diverges from the germline segment, which might be a read error. The chain carries TRBV4-2 and TRBJ1-5; no clear D gene. Germline V gene data show CDR1 as LGHNA and CDR2 as YNFKEQ. The CDR3 is 14 amino acids. The CDR3 here is CASSQVGRNQPRHF. The CDR3 coding sequence is TGTGCCAGCAGCCAAGTTGGTAGGAATCAGCCCCGGCATTTT.

The chain joins TRBV19 to TRBJ1-5, with 9 bases aligning to TRBD1. The CDR3 length is 14 residues. Unmatched junction bases numbered 4, after V lost 5 bases and J lost 5 bases. The germline CDR1 and CDR2 sequences are LNHDA and SQIVND (reference sequence). The CDR3 region has the DNA TGTGCCAGTAGTCCGGGGACAGGGCATCAGCCCCAGCATTTT. Its translation is CASSPGTGHQPQHF.

As concerns this clonotype: A read error is possible here, since a much larger clone lies one base away. V and J are TRBV9 and TRBJ2-3; D is unresolved. V was trimmed by 3 bases and J by 0 bases, leaving 17 bases between them. Germline CDR1 is SGDLS and CDR2 is YYNGEE. The CDR3 has 17 residues. The chain's CDR3 is CASSAEPSESSTDTQYF. The CDR3 DNA sequence: TGTGCCAGCAGCGCAGAGCCTTCGGAGTCTAGCACAGATACGCAGTATTTT.

The sample holds many counts of this clonotype. The chain combines TRBV28 with TRBJ2-5; either TRBD1 or TRBD2 may supply D (6 bases each). The CDR3 has 13 amino acids. Germline CDR1 and CDR2: MDHEN and SYDVKM. V lost 10 bases, J lost 4 bases, and 16 bases lay in between. For the CDR3, the DNA is TGTGCCACCGGGCACGGGGGCGGAGAGACCCAGTACTTC. Residues: CATGHGGGETQYF.

This clonotype was seen at least ten times. V and J are TRBV4-2 and TRBJ1-5; unclear D gene. With 1 base removed from V and 4 bases from J, the gap between germline ends came to 8 bases. CDR3 size: 14 residues. Germline loops: CDR1 LGHNA, CDR2 YNFKEQ. This CDR3 reads CASSQVGRNQPQHF. CDR3 coding DNA: TGTGCCAGCAGCCAAGTCGGGAGGAATCAGCCCCAGCATTTT.

In this sample, this clonotype turned up many times. The J gene is TRBJ2-1, the V gene TRBV25-1; D remains ambiguous. This CDR3 is 15 amino acids long. With 1 base removed from V and 5 bases from J, the gap between germline ends came to 12 bases. Germline assignment: CDR1 MGHDK and CDR2 SYGVNS. CDR3 residues: CASSEFGRSHNEQFF. Written as DNA, the CDR3 is TGTGCCAGCAGTGAATTTGGCAGGAGCCACAATGAGCAGTTCTTC. Full variable domain (rest looked up from reference TRBV25-1 and TRBJ2-1): EADIYQTPRYLVIGTGKKITLECSQTMGHDKMYWYQQDPGMELHLIHYSYGVNSTEKGDLSSESTVSRIRTEHFPLTLESARPSHTSQYLCASSEFGRSHNEQFFGPGTRLTVL.

Of note for this clonotype: Since a much larger clone is just one base distant, this may be a read error. The CDR3 sequence is CASSPTWSGGQSNEQFF. The CDR3 DNA reads TGTGCCAGCAGTCCGACGTGGAGCGGGGGACAGAGCAATGAGCAGTTCTTC. V gene TRBV27 combines with J gene TRBJ2-1; possibly TRBD2 for D (8 bases). The CDR3 spans 17 residues. Germline CDR1 is MNHEY and CDR2 is SMNVEV (reference sequence). V lost 5 bases and J lost 6, with 23 bases in between.

A note on this clonotype: The junction differs from germline at one of its ends, possibly a read error. The chain couples TRBV9 to TRBJ1-5; the D gene is possibly TRBD1 (5 bases). This CDR3 is 15 amino acids long. The germline gives CDR1 SGDLS, CDR2 YYNGEE. The CDR3 spells CSSSVGDGFNQPQHF. CDR3 DNA sequence: TGTTCCAGCAGCGTAGGGGACGGTTTCAATCAGCCCCAGCATTTT.

The gene calls are TRBV5-6 and TRBJ2-3, with 7 bases aligning to TRBD2. The length of the CDR3 is 16 residues. After removal of 6 bases from V and 2 bases from J, the junction contained 12 bases not matched to a gene. Per germline, CDR1 SGHDT and CDR2 YYEEEE. Here the CDR3 reads CASTKQGSGVTDTQYF. In nucleotides, the CDR3 is TGTGCCAGCACCAAGCAGGGCAGCGGGGTCACAGATACGCAGTATTTT.

In its sample, this clonotype was seen many times. The chain employs TRBV19 and TRBJ2-7; the match to TRBD2 covers 11 bases. With 6 bases clipped from V and 0 bases from J, the junction kept 4 bases outside the gene matches. CDR1 and CDR2 from the germline V gene are LNHDA and SQIVND (reference sequence). The CDR3 is 15 amino acids. The CDR3: CASRGLAEDSYEQYF. The DNA for the CDR3 is TGTGCCAGTAGGGGACTAGCGGAAGACTCCTACGAGCAGTACTTC.

The chain combines TRBV3-1 with TRBJ2-7; perhaps TRBD1 as D (6 bases). V lost 8 bases and J lost 5, with 19 bases in between. This CDR3 spans 14 amino acids. Germline loops: CDR1 LGHDT, CDR2 YNNKEL (reference sequence). The CDR3 loop is CASGTRQALDEQYF. The CDR3 bases are TGTGCCAGCGGCACTCGACAGGCTCTCGACGAGCAGTACTTC.

This clonotype has just a few counts. A much larger clone is a single base away; this may be a read error. The chain recombines TRBV9 with TRBJ2-3; 8 bases are a match to TRBD2. The germline V gene has CDR1 SGDLS and CDR2 YYNGEE. There are 15 residues in the CDR3. The DNA of the CDR3 is TGTGGCAGCAGCGTATCCGGGAGGGCCCCAGATACGCAGTATTTT. It specifies CGSSVSGRAPDTQYF.

This clonotype was recorded at least ten times. This chain connects TRBV20-1 to TRBJ2-4; D is unresolved. Germline CDR1 DFQATT, CDR2 SNEGSKA (reference sequence). The V gene lost 5 bases and the J gene lost 0 bases, with 11 bases spanning the gap. This CDR3 has 14 amino acids. The CDR3 nucleotides are TGCAGTGCTGATAACTGGGTAGCCAAAAACATTCAGTACTTC. Residues: CSADNWVAKNIQYF.

This clonotype was seen ten or more times. The CDR3 DNA is TGTGCCAGCAGTCATCACAGCTTTTACTCTGAAGCTTTCTTT. It yields the protein CASSHHSFYSEAFF. This sequence joins TRBV6-2 or TRBV6-3 and TRBJ1-1; D not resolved. Looked up from germline, CDR1 is MNHEY and CDR2 is SVGEGT. Trimming cost V 5 bases and J 6 bases, with 16 bases left between them. The CDR3 totals 14 residues.

This clonotype was detected ten times or more. The rearrangement joins TRBV13 to TRBJ2-3; TRBD2 aligns across 10 bases. Germline V gives CDR1 PRHDT, CDR2 FYEKMQ (reference sequence). J lost 6 bases, V lost 5 bases, and 11 bases had no gene match. The CDR3 runs 16 residues. DNA for the CDR3: TGTGCCAGCAGCCTAAGATCTACTAGCGGGGCTGATACGCAGTATTTT. Protein: CASSLRSTSGADTQYF.

This clonotype came up many times. The chain has TRBV6-2 or TRBV6-3 and TRBJ2-7; the D is unclear. V gave up 5 bases and J gave up 6 bases, with 11 bases separating them. This CDR3 has 12 residues. The germline CDR1 and CDR2 sequences are MNHEY and SVGEGT. CDR3 amino acids: CASSHLRFEQYF. The CDR3 DNA follows: TGTGCCAGCAGTCACCTCCGGTTCGAGCAGTACTTC.

Worth noting for this clonotype: With a much larger clone just one base away, this may be a read error. The J gene is TRBJ2-2, the V gene TRBV11-2; TRBD1 might be the D (5 bases). The length of the CDR3 is 15 residues. Germline CDR1 and CDR2: SGHAT and FQNNGV. The CDR3 loop is CASSTPAGRTEELFF. The CDR3 region has the DNA TGTGCCAGCAGCACTCCGGCAGGGCGCACCGAGGAGCTGTTTTTT.

This clonotype was counted at least ten times. The V call is TRBV24-1, the J call TRBJ2-3; 7 nucleotides match TRBD1. The V gene's germline CDR1 is KGHDR and CDR2 SFDVKD. The junction had 12 bases not matched to a gene; V was cut back by 3 bases and J by 4 bases. CDR3 length equals 17 residues. The CDR3 protein is CATSDPSGRTGPDTQYF. Written as DNA, the CDR3 is TGTGCCACCAGTGATCCCTCCGGCAGGACAGGACCAGATACGCAGTATTTT.

CDR3 sequence (DNA): TGTGCCAGCAGCCGGACAGGGGTGTTTCATGAGCAGTTCTTC. Translating it yields CASSRTGVFHEQFF. The J gene is TRBJ2-1, the V gene TRBV7-9; 9 bases match TRBD1. The CDR3 extends over 14 amino acids. The ends lost 5 bases at V and 8 bases at J; junction bases unmatched: 7. Germline lookup yields CDR1 SEHNR and CDR2 FQNEAQ (reference sequence).